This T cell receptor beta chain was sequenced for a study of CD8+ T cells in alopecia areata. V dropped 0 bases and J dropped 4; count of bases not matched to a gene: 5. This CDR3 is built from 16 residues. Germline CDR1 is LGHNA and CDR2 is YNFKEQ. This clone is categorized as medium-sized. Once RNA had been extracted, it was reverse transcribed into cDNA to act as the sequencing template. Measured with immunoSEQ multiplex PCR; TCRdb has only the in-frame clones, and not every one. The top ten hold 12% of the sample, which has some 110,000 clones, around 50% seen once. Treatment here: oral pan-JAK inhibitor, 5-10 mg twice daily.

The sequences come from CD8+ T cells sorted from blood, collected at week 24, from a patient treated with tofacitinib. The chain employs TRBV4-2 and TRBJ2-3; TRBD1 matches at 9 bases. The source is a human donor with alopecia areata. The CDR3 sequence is CASSQDEGQGADTQYF. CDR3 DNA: TGTGCCAGCAGCCAAGATGAGGGACAGGGCGCAGATACGCAGTATTTT.